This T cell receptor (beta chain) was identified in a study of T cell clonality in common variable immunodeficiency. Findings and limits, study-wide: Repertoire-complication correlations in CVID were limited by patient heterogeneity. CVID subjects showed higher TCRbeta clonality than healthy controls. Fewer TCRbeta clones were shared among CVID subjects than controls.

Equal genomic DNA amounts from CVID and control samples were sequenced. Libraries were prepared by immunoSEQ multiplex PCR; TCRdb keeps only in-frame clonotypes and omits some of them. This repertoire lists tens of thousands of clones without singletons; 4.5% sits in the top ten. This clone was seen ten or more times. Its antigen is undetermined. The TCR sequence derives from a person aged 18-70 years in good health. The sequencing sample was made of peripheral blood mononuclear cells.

This CDR3 reads CASSYFGEGYGYTF. The DNA read from the CDR3 is TGTGCCAGCAGCTACTTCGGGGAAGGGTATGGC. The gene calls are TRBV13 and TRBJ1-2, with D hard to call. The CDR3 end lies 3 residues beyond the end of the read and is filled in from the germline J gene. The CDR3 runs to 14 residues. Deletions cut 4 bases from V and 5 bases from J, with 14 bases between. Germline V gives CDR1 PRHDT, CDR2 FYEKMQ (reference sequence).